These T cell receptor beta chains were read from a single sample in a study of neurological immune-mediated disorders. One entry per CDR3 protein results from TCRdb running MiXCR on the 5' RACE reads. The sample holds tens of thousands of distinct CDR3 sequences, approximately 3.8% seen once. Source material: PBMCs. All receptors come from a man aged 30 to 45 with multiple sclerosis. Each CDR3 is given with its conserved first and last residue. The order of the fields is D gene, clone size, V gene, J gene, CDR3 DNA, CDR3 protein. A D gene is named only where the DNA matches it firmly. Clone size is shown for a subset of rows, as once, few, many or a class of expanded clone.

-	many	TRBV12-3/TRBV12-4	TRBJ1-5	TGTGCCAGCAGCCTGACAGGCGGCGGAGGCCAGCCCCAGCATTTT	CASSLTGGGGQPQHF
-	many	TRBV5-1	TRBJ1-4	TGCGCCAGCAGCTTGGCCGGACTTTATGAAGAAAAACTGTTTTTT	CASSLAGLYEEKLFF
-	many	TRBV12-3/TRBV12-4	TRBJ2-1	TGTGCCAGCAGTCCCGCCGGGGCCCGGAATGAGCAGTTCTTC	CASSPAGARNEQFF
-	many	TRBV27	TRBJ2-2	TGTGCCAGCAGTCCCCCCGAGCGCGGGGAGCTGTTTTTT	CASSPPERGELFF
-	many	TRBV5-1	TRBJ2-1	TGCGCCAGCAGCTGGGAGCGGGCCGATTACAATGAGCAGTTCTTC	CASSWERADYNEQFF
-	many	TRBV5-1	TRBJ1-2	TGCGCCAGCAGTCCCGTGACAGCGAGGGGCTATGGCTACACCTTC	CASSPVTARGYGYTF
-	many	TRBV7-2	TRBJ2-7	TGTGCCAGCAGCTTAAGAGGGTACGGGAGACCTCCCTACGAGCAGTACTTC	CASSLRGYGRPPYEQYF
TRBD1	many	TRBV5-1	TRBJ1-2	TGCGCCAGCAGCTTGGTCCCGGGACAGAGTAACTATGGCTACACCTTC	CASSLVPGQSNYGYTF
-	many	TRBV29-1	TRBJ1-1	TGCAGCGTTGAACCGGGGCCAACCACTGAAGCTTTCTTT	CSVEPGPTTEAFF
-	many	TRBV9	TRBJ1-2	TGTGCCAGCAGTGTAGGGGGGAGCGGCTACACCTTC	CASSVGGSGYTF
-	many	TRBV14	TRBJ2-3	TGTGCCAGCAGCCCACGATTGGGCGTGGATACGCAGTATTTT	CASSPRLGVDTQYF
-	-	TRBV6-1	TRBJ2-7	TGTGCCAGCAGTGAAACGAAACGGGAGACCACCACAAACTCCTACGAGCAGTACTTC	CASSETKRETTTNSYEQYF
-	many	TRBV5-1	TRBJ1-1	TGCGCCAGCAGCTTGTGGGGGCTAAGTGATATGAACACTGAAGCTTTCTTT	CASSLWGLSDMNTEAFF
TRBD1	many	TRBV7-8	TRBJ2-1	TGTGCCAGCAGTAGAACCGGGACAGACCTTTACAATGAGCAGTTCTTC	CASSRTGTDLYNEQFF
-	many	TRBV14	TRBJ1-1	TGTGCCAGCAGCCCCTCCCAGGTGGGTGAAGCTTTCTTT	CASSPSQVGEAFF
TRBD2	many	TRBV6-1	TRBJ2-5	TGTGCCAGCAGTGCCGGGACTAGCGGGAGGGTCGGAGAGACCCAGTACTTC	CASSAGTSGRVGETQYF
-	many	TRBV4-1	TRBJ1-5	TGCGCCAGCAGGCCCACCTCGGCAGGGTCGCAGCCCCAGCATTTT	CASRPTSAGSQPQHF
TRBD2	many	TRBV29-1	TRBJ2-1	TGCAGCGCAGATAGCGGGAGCTCCTACAATGAGCAGTTCTTC	CSADSGSSYNEQFF
-	few	TRBV14	TRBJ1-5	TGTGCCAGCAGCCCGCGGGGAGACAATCAGCCCCAGCATTTT	CASSPRGDNQPQHF
TRBD2	many	TRBV3-1	TRBJ2-7	TGTGCCAGCAGCCAGACTAGCGGGAGGGACGACGAGCAGTACTTC	CASSQTSGRDDEQYF
TRBD2	many	TRBV20-1	TRBJ2-1	TGCAGTGCTAGAATAAAGCGGGGGGGGTACAATGAGCAGTTCTTC	CSARIKRGGYNEQFF
-	many	TRBV6-5	TRBJ2-7	TGTGCCAGCACCGACGGCCTGGCGGGCGAGCAGTACTTC	CASTDGLAGEQYF
TRBD1	many	TRBV25-1	TRBJ1-5	TGTGCCAGCAGTGAACAGGGGGATCAGCCCCAGCATTTT	CASSEQGDQPQHF
-	many	TRBV6-1	TRBJ2-7	TGTGCCAGCAGCACGACGTTGTCCTACGAGCAGTACTTC	CASSTTLSYEQYF
TRBD1	many	TRBV7-9	TRBJ1-5	TGTGCCAGCTCAGGGGGGGCGGGTCAGCCCCAGAATTTT	CASSGGAGQPQNF
TRBD1	many	TRBV7-8	TRBJ1-1	TGTGCCAGCAGCAACGGACAGGGAGACACTGAAGCTTTCTTT	CASSNGQGDTEAFF
TRBD1	many	TRBV28	TRBJ1-1	TGTGCCAGCAGTTCCACCCCTGGCAGGGGGAAGTCTGAAGCTTTCTTT	CASSSTPGRGKSEAFF
-	many	TRBV7-9	TRBJ1-5	TGTGCCAGCAGCCTCTCGACAGATAATCAGCCCCAGCATTTT	CASSLSTDNQPQHF
-	many	TRBV20-1	TRBJ2-5	TGCAGTGCCTTACGGAGTTCCCAAGAGACCCAGTACTTC	CSALRSSQETQYF
TRBD2	many	TRBV11-2	TRBJ2-5	TGTGCCAGCAGCCAAGCGGGAGCGGGGTGGGGAGAGACCCAGTACTTC	CASSQAGAGWGETQYF
-	many	TRBV12-3/TRBV12-4	TRBJ1-3	TGTGCCAGCAGTCGGGACGGCGGAAACACCATATATTTT	CASSRDGGNTIYF
TRBD1	many	TRBV20-1	TRBJ2-7	TGCAGTGCTATCCCGGGACAGGGGTTCGGCGAGCAGTACTTC	CSAIPGQGFGEQYF
-	many	TRBV28	TRBJ1-1	TGTGCCAGCAGTTCCAGGGGCCGGCGAACTTTCTTT	CASSSRGRRTFF
TRBD1	many	TRBV3-1	TRBJ1-1	TGTGCCAGCAGCCCTGTACCAGGGGGGCGAGGCACTGAAGCTTTCTTT	CASSPVPGGRGTEAFF
TRBD1	many	TRBV27	TRBJ1-1	TGTGCCAGCAGTTTATCGGAGAGGCCAGGGGGAGCGGCTTTCTTT	CASSLSERPGGAAFF
TRBD1	many	TRBV5-6	TRBJ2-7	TGTGCCAGCGGCTTTTACCGGGACAGCTCCTACGAGCAGTACTTC	CASGFYRDSSYEQYF
TRBD2	many	TRBV3-1	TRBJ2-7	TGTGCCAGCAGCCAAGGACTAGCGGATAGCTCCTACGAGCAGTACTTC	CASSQGLADSSYEQYF
TRBD2	many	TRBV27	TRBJ2-1	TGTGCCAGCAGTTTATCCTCCGGGAGGGTGGGTGAGCAGTTCTTC	CASSLSSGRVGEQFF
-	-	TRBV18	TRBJ2-5	TGTGCCAGCTCACACGGGTCGAGCCAAGAGACCCAGTACTTC	CASSHGSSQETQYF
-	many	TRBV28	TRBJ2-3	TGTGCCAGCACGAGGGGGGGGAACACAGATACGCAGTATTTT	CASTRGGNTDTQYF
TRBD1	many	TRBV20-1	TRBJ2-2	TGCAGTGCTCTGACAGGGGAAACCGGGGAGCTGTTTTTT	CSALTGETGELFF
-	many	TRBV27	TRBJ2-7	TGTGCCAGCGGAGGGGGTTACCCCTACGAGCAGTACTTC	CASGGGYPYEQYF
-	many	TRBV28	TRBJ1-5	TGTGCCAGCAGTTTTCGGGGGAATCAGCCCCAGAATTTT	CASSFRGNQPQNF
-	many	TRBV7-8	TRBJ1-5	TGTGCCAGCAGCCAAACGAGGGGCGGAGGCAATCAGCCCCAGCATTTT	CASSQTRGGGNQPQHF
-	-	TRBV2	TRBJ2-2	TGTGCCAGCAGTGAACTAGCTACCACCGGGGAGCTGTTTTTT	CASSELATTGELFF
-	-	TRBV7-6	TRBJ1-3	TGTGCCAGCAGCTTAGGGACTGGTGGCAGATTCTCTGGAAACACCATATATTTT	CASSLGTGGRFSGNTIYF
TRBD2	many	TRBV11-2	TRBJ2-3	TGTGCCAGCAGCCCTACTAGCGTGGTAGATACGCAGTATTTT	CASSPTSVVDTQYF
-	many	TRBV12-3/TRBV12-4	TRBJ2-1	TGTGCCAGCACGCCAGGGGGGAAAAGCAATGAGCAGTTCTTC	CASTPGGKSNEQFF
-	many	TRBV20-1	TRBJ2-7	TGCAGTGCTAGAGGTCCGGGGATGAGGGAGCAGTACTTC	CSARGPGMREQYF
TRBD2	few	TRBV12-3/TRBV12-4	TRBJ2-2	TGTGCCAGCAGTCCCGGGACTAGCAACGGGGAGCTGTTTTTT	CASSPGTSNGELFF
-	many	TRBV20-1	TRBJ2-5	TGCAGTGCTCGCCGCCCCGGGGAGACCCAGTACTTC	CSARRPGETQYF
TRBD2	-	TRBV15	TRBJ2-7	TGTGCCACCAGCAGAGAGAGAGGACTAGTAGTCGAGCAGTACTTC	CATSRERGLVVEQYF
-	-	TRBV3-1	TRBJ2-1	TGTGCCAGCAGCCAATTAACGGTGCAGGCTCAGTTCTTC	CASSQLTVQAQFF
-	few	TRBV12-3/TRBV12-4	TRBJ1-2	TGTGCCAGCAGTTTCAGGCAGGGTAGTCGAGCTAACTATGGCTACACCTTC	CASSFRQGSRANYGYTF
-	many	TRBV29-1	TRBJ2-7	TGCAGCGTTGAGGGTAGAGGAGGGGGCTACGAGCAGTACTTC	CSVEGRGGGYEQYF
TRBD1	many	TRBV28	TRBJ1-4	TGTGCCAGCAGTTACTCCAGGACAGGGGGATATTGGAAACTGTTTTTT	CASSYSRTGGYWKLFF